This T cell receptor (beta chain) was identified during a study of CD8 T cells in Susac syndrome. The CDR3 totals 14 residues. The V gene's germline CDR1 is LNHDA and CDR2 SQIVND (reference sequence). The trim removed 3 bases at V and 5 bases at J, leaving 6 bases unmatched. The authors reverse transcribed about 0.45 to 1 ug RNA with random hexamers. TCRdb recomputed calls from the immunoSEQ multiplex PCR reads with MiXCR, one row per CDR3 protein. Of about 94,000 distinct CDR3 sequences listed, 85% to 95% are singletons. A single count supports this clonotype. Sequencing was done on a sample of CD4+ T cells from PBMCs. The chain combines TRBV19 with TRBJ2-5; 7 positions match TRBD2. This clonotype was sampled from a human donor with Susac syndrome. DNA of the CDR3: TGTGCCAGTAGTATGGGGACTACCGCCGAGACCCAGTACTTC. Protein product: CASSMGTTAETQYF.